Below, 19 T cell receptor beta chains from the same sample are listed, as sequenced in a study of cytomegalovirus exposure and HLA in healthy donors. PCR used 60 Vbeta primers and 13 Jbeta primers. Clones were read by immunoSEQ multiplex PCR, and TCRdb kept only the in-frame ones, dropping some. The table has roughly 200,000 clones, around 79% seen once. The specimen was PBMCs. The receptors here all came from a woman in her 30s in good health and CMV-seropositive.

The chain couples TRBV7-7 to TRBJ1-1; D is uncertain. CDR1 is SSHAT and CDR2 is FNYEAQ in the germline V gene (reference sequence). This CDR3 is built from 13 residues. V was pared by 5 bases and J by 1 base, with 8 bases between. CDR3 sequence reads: CASSLTPNTEAFF. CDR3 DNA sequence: TGTGCCAGCAGCCTCACACCGAACACTGAAGCTTTCTTT.

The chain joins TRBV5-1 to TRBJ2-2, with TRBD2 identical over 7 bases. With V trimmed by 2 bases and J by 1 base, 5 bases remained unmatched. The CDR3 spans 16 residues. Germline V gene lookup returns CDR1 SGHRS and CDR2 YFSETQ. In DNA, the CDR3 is TGCGCCAGCAGCTTCCTCAGCGGGGAGAACACCGGGGAGCTGTTTTTT. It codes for CASSFLSGENTGELFF.

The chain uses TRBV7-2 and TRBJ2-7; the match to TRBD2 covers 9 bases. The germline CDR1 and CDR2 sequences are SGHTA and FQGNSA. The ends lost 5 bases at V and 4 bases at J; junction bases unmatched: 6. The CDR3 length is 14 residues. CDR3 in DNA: TGTGCCAGCAGCCCGCGGGGGGGCCTTTACGAGCAGTACTTC. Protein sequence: CASSPRGGLYEQYF.

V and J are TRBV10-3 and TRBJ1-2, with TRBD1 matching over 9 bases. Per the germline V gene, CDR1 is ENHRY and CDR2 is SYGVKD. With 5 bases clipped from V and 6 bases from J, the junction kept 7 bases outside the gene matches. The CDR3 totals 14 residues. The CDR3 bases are TGTGCCATCAGTCGGGAAGGGACAGGGAATGGCTACACCTTC. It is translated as CAISREGTGNGYTF.

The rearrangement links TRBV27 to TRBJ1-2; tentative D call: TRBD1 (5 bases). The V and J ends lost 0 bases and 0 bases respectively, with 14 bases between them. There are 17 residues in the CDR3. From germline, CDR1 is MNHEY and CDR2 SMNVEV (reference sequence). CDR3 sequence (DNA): TGTGCCAGCAGTTTATCGGTAGGGGCGGGAGCTAACTATGGCTACACCTTC. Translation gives CASSLSVGAGANYGYTF.

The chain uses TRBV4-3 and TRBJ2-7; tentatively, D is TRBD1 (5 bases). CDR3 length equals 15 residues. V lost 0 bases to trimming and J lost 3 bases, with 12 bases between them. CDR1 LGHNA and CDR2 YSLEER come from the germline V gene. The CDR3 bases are TGCGCCAGCAGCCAAGATCATCAGGGTGACTACGAGCAGTACTTC. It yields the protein CASSQDHQGDYEQYF.

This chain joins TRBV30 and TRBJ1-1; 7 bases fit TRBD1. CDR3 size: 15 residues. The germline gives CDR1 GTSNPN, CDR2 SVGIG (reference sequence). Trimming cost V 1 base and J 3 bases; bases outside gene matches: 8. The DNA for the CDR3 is TGTGCCTGGAGTGGGACAGGATATAGGGACACTGAAGCTTTCTTT. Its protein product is CAWSGTGYRDTEAFF.

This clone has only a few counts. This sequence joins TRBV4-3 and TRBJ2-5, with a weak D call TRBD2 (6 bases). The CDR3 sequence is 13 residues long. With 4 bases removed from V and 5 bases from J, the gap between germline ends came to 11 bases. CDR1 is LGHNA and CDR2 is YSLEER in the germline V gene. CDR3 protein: CASSRGVRETQYF. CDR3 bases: TGCGCCAGCAGCCGGGGGGTACGGGAGACCCAGTACTTC.

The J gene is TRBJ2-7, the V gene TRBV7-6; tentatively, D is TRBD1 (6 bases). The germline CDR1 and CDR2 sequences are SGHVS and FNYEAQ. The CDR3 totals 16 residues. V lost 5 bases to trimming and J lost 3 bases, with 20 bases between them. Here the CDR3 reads CASSRGSWGPIYEQYF. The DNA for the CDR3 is TGTGCCAGCAGCCGGGGCTCGTGGGGGCCGATCTACGAGCAGTACTTC.

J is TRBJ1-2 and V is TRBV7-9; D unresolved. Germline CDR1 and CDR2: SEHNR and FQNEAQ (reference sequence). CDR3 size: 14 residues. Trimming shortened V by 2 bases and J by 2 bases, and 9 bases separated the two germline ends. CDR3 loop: CASSLFPRNYGYTF. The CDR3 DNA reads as TGTGCCAGCAGCTTATTTCCCAGGAACTATGGCTACACCTTC. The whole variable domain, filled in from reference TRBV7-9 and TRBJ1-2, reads DTGVSQNPRHKITKRGQNVTFRCDPISEHNRLYWYRQTLGQGPEFLTYFQNEAQLEKSRLLSDRFSAERPKGSFSTLEIQRTEQGDSAMYLCASSLFPRNYGYTFGSGTRLTVV.

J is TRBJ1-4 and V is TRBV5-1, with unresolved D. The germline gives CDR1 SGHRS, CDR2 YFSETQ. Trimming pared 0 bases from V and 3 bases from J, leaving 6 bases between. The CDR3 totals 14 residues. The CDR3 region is CASSLGAPNEKLFF. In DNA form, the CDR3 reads TGCGCCAGCAGCTTGGGGGCACCTAATGAAAAACTGTTTTTT.

CDR3 sequence: CASSEPGTDTQYF. The CDR3 coding sequence is TGTGCCAGCAGTGAACCCGGTACAGATACGCAGTATTTT. The chain carries TRBV25-1 and TRBJ2-3; D unclear. This CDR3 has 13 residues. CDR1 is MGHDK, CDR2 SYGVNS, per germline. The V gene lost 2 bases and the J gene lost 3 bases, with 6 bases spanning the gap.

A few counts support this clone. CDR3 amino acids: CSVAGLAGAYEQYF. DNA of the CDR3: TGCAGCGTTGCCGGACTAGCGGGCGCCTACGAGCAGTACTTC. This sequence joins TRBV29-1 and TRBJ2-7; TRBD2 matches at 11 bases. V gave up 4 bases and J gave up 2 bases; unmatched junction bases: 4. The CDR3 length is 14 residues. Per germline, CDR1 SQVTM and CDR2 ANQGSEA.

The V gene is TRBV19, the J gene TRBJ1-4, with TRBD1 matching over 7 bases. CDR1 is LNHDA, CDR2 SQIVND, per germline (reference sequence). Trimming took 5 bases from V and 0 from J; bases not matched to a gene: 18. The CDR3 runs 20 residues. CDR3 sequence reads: CASSLRSRTGNPATNEKLFF. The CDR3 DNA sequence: TGTGCCAGTAGTCTTCGGTCCCGGACAGGTAACCCTGCAACTAATGAAAAACTGTTTTTT.

In DNA, the CDR3 is TGTGCCAGCAGCCTTGCTAGTCATCGGGAGACCCAGTACTTC. Translation gives CASSLASHRETQYF. V is TRBV5-4 and J is TRBJ2-5; D is unresolved. Trimming cost V 4 bases and J 5 bases, with 15 bases left between them. The CDR3 has 14 amino acids. Germline V lookup: CDR1 SGHNT, CDR2 YYREEE (reference sequence).

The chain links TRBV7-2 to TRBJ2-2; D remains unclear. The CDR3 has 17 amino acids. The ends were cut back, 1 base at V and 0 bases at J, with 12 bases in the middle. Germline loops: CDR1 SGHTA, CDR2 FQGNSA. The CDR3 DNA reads TGTGCCAGCAGCTTAGACCTTGACGGAGCGAACACCGGGGAGCTGTTTTTT. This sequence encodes CASSLDLDGANTGELFF.

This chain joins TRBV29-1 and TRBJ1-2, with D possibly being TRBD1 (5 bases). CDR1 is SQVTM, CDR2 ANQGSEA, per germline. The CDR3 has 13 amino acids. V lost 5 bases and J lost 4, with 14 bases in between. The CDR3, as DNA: TGCAGCGTTCACGCCACGGGGGGCTATGGCTACACCTTC. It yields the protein CSVHATGGYGYTF.

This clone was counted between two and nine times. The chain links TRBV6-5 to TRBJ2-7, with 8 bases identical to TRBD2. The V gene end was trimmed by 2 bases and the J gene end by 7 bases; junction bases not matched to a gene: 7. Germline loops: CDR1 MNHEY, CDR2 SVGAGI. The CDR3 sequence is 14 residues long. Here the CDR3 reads CASSYRGLAGEQYF. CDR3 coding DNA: TGTGCCAGCAGTTACCGAGGACTAGCTGGGGAGCAGTACTTC.

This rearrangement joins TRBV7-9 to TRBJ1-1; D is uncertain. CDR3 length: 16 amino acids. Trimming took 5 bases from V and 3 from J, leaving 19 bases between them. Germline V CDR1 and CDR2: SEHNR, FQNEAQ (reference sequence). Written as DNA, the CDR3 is TGTGCCAGCAGCCCCATAGGTCGTGGCGAGGACACTGAAGCTTTCTTT. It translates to CASSPIGRGEDTEAFF.